Each of the 25 T cell receptor beta chains below was sequenced from the same sample in a study of T cell repertoires in cytomegalovirus infection. TCRdb reprocessed the reads via MiXCR and lists one record per CDR3 protein. This table holds fewer than 300,000 distinct CDR3 sequences, around 25% found once. The sequenced sample was PBMCs. These receptors all come from a human donor in good health (CMV status not recorded). Some clones in this sample may be carry-over from other donors' samples.

This chain joins TRBV2 and TRBJ2-1; tentative D call: TRBD1 (5 bases). V shed 7 bases and J shed 0 bases, with 16 bases lying between them. In germline, CDR1 is SNHLY, CDR2 FYNNEI. The CDR3 runs 16 residues. This CDR3 reads CASTQRGSSSYNEQFF. The DNA for the CDR3 is TGTGCCAGCACTCAAAGGGGATCTAGCTCCTACAATGAGCAGTTCTTC.

This clonotype came up many times. V gene TRBV7-9 combines with J gene TRBJ2-7, with D uncertain. V gave up 6 bases and J gave up 6 bases, with 12 bases separating them. The CDR3 covers 12 residues. Germline assignment: CDR1 SEHNR and CDR2 FQNEAQ (reference sequence). This CDR3 is CASSRDFSEQYF. For the CDR3, the DNA is TGTGCCAGCAGTCGTGACTTCAGCGAGCAGTACTTC.

This clonotype was seen only a few times. This chain connects TRBV25-1 to TRBJ1-1; no clear D gene. CDR1 is MGHDK, CDR2 SYGVNS, per germline. This CDR3 spans 13 amino acids. The V gene lost 6 bases and the J gene lost 0 bases, with 8 bases spanning the gap. The CDR3 region is CASRRQVNTEAFF. DNA for the CDR3: TGTGCCAGCAGACGGCAGGTGAACACTGAAGCTTTCTTT.

This clonotype was detected many times. The rearrangement joins TRBV5-1 to TRBJ2-7, with D perhaps TRBD2 (6 bases). Germline V CDR1 and CDR2: SGHRS, YFSETQ. The CDR3 extends over 13 amino acids. V lost 4 bases, J lost 3 bases, and 11 bases lay in between. CDR3 in amino acids: CASSRDFSYEQYF. In nucleotides, the CDR3 is TGCGCCAGCAGCCGGGACTTCAGCTACGAGCAGTACTTC.

J is TRBJ2-5 and V is TRBV7-2, with D possibly matching TRBD2 (5 bases). CDR3 length: 14 residues. Germline values: CDR1 SGHTA, CDR2 FQGNSA. V lost 5 bases and J 2 bases, leaving 12 bases between the germline ends. As DNA, the CDR3 is TGTGCCAGCAGCACGGACTGGGGACAAGAGACCCAGTACTTC. Translation gives CASSTDWGQETQYF. Filled out from reference TRBV7-2 and TRBJ2-5, the complete variable domain reads GAGVSQSPSNKVTEKGKDVELRCDPISGHTALYWYRQSLGQGLEFLIYFQGNSAPDKSGLPSDRFSAERTGGSVSTLTIQRTQQEDSAVYLCASSTDWGQETQYFGPGTRLLVL.

The V call is TRBV5-5, the J call TRBJ2-1, with a tentative D call TRBD2 (5 bases). Germline V CDR1 and CDR2: SGHKS, YYEKEE (reference sequence). The CDR3 totals 15 residues. Trimming took off 5 bases at V and 5 bases at J, with 17 bases between the two ends. The CDR3 DNA reads TGTGCCAGCAGACTAGTCATCACACGGAACAATGAGCAGTTCTTC. Residues: CASRLVITRNNEQFF. Based on the CDR3 plus reference TRBV5-5 and TRBJ2-1, the full variable domain is DAGVTQSPTHLIKTRGQQVTLRCSPISGHKSVSWYQQVLGQGPQFIFQYYEKEERGRGNFPDRFSARQFPNYSSELNVNALLLGDSALYLCASRLVITRNNEQFFGPGTRLTVL.

V and J are TRBV5-1 and TRBJ1-1, with D perhaps TRBD1 (5 bases). Germline CDR1 reads SGHRS; CDR2 reads YFSETQ. Trimming took off 4 bases at V and 5 bases at J, with 12 bases between the two ends. The CDR3 extends over 13 amino acids. CDR3 sequence reads: CASSRGRETEAFF. As DNA, the CDR3 is TGCGCCAGCAGCAGGGGAAGAGAGACTGAAGCTTTCTTT.

This clonotype was recorded many times. The chain links TRBV28 to TRBJ2-7; D perhaps matches TRBD1 (6 bases). Germline V gives CDR1 MDHEN, CDR2 SYDVKM. V was cut by 8 bases and J by 7 bases, with 24 bases left in between. CDR3 length: 15 amino acids. The CDR3 loop reads CASLKGGQGSGEQYF. CDR3 nucleotide sequence: TGTGCCAGCCTGAAGGGTGGGCAGGGGTCGGGGGAGCAGTACTTC. The full variable domain, with the rest looked up from reference TRBV28 and TRBJ2-7, is DVKVTQSSRYLVKRTGEKVFLECVQDMDHENMFWYRQDPGLGLRLIYFSYDVKMKEKGDIPEGYSVSREKKERFSLILESASTNQTSMYLCASLKGGQGSGEQYFGPGTRLTVT.

The chain joins TRBV24-1 to TRBJ2-1; 7 bases line up with TRBD2. Trimming at V came to 5 bases and at J to 5 bases, leaving 11 bases not matched to a gene. The CDR3 spans 16 residues. CDR1 and CDR2 from the germline V gene are KGHDR and SFDVKD. CDR3 residues: CATSAGGSGLDNEQFF. DNA for the CDR3: TGTGCCACCAGTGCCGGGGGTAGCGGGCTGGACAATGAGCAGTTCTTC.

This rearrangement joins TRBV6-5 to TRBJ2-3, with D unclear. V lost 0 bases to trimming and J lost 2 bases, with 9 bases between them. Germline V CDR1 and CDR2: MNHEY, SVGAGI. The CDR3 covers 15 residues. The CDR3 sequence is CASSYSRGDTDTQYF. CDR3 nucleotide sequence: TGTGCCAGCAGTTACTCGAGAGGTGACACAGATACGCAGTATTTT.

This clonotype showed up just a few times. The V gene is TRBV7-8, the J gene TRBJ2-1; D possibly uses TRBD1 or TRBD2 (5 bases each). Trimming took 1 base from V and 7 from J, leaving 11 bases between them. Germline V gives CDR1 SGHVS, CDR2 FQNEAQ. The CDR3 runs 14 residues. The CDR3 loop is CASSLVPRENEQFF. The CDR3 region has the DNA TGTGCCAGCAGCTTAGTCCCCAGGGAGAATGAGCAGTTCTTC. Looking up the rest from reference TRBV7-8 and TRBJ2-1 gives the full variable domain: GAGVSQSPRYKVAKRGQDVALRCDPISGHVSLFWYQQALGQGPEFLTYFQNEAQLDKSGLPSDRFFAERPEGSVSTLKIQRTQQEDSAVYLCASSLVPRENEQFFGPGTRLTVL.

In its sample, this clonotype was seen many times. The chain employs TRBV7-2 and TRBJ2-7; D uncertain. The germline CDR1 and CDR2 sequences are SGHTA and FQGNSA. V gave up 5 bases and J gave up 7 bases, with 15 bases separating them. The CDR3 totals 13 residues. CDR3 nucleotides: TGTGCCAGCAGCCCGCGTCGAGAACAAGAGCAGTACTTC. Translated, it gives CASSPRREQEQYF.

The chain joins TRBV6-4 to TRBJ1-6, with TRBD1 matching 7 bases. The V gene end was trimmed by 3 bases and the J gene end by 5 bases; junction bases not matched to a gene: 7. This CDR3 is 16 amino acids long. Germline CDR1 and CDR2: MRHNA and SNTAGT. This chain's CDR3 is CASSEPPGQNNSPLHF. The CDR3 DNA reads as TGTGCCAGCAGTGAACCCCCGGGACAGAATAATTCACCCCTCCACTTT.

This clonotype came up a few times. This sequence joins TRBV5-1 and TRBJ2-5, with D uncertain. Germline CDR1 is SGHRS and CDR2 is YFSETQ. There are 14 residues in the CDR3. V was pared by 1 base and J by 1 base, with 8 bases between. CDR3 amino acids: CASSLFSFQETQYF. The CDR3 DNA sequence: TGCGCCAGCAGCTTGTTCTCTTTCCAAGAGACCCAGTACTTC.

The rearrangement uses TRBV18 and TRBJ2-7; perhaps D is TRBD1 or TRBD2 (5 bases each). This CDR3 has 14 amino acids. The V end lost 6 bases, the J end lost 2 bases, and 14 bases lay between the germline ends. Germline values: CDR1 KGHSH, CDR2 LQKENI. CDR3 in DNA: TGTGCCAGCTCTCCCGGGGCTTCCACCTACGAGCAGTACTTC. Its translation: CASSPGASTYEQYF.

A single count supports this clonotype. The chain links TRBV28 to TRBJ1-2; D perhaps matches TRBD1 (6 bases). The CDR3 length is 13 residues. The germline V and J ends were trimmed by 6 bases and 7 bases, with 15 bases remaining between them. CDR1 is MDHEN, CDR2 SYDVKM, per germline. The CDR3 loop reads CASSTATGIGYTF. Written as DNA, the CDR3 is TGTGCCAGCAGCACCGCCACAGGGATTGGCTACACCTTC.

The genes are TRBV5-1 and TRBJ1-1; D ambiguous. Germline V gene lookup returns CDR1 SGHRS and CDR2 YFSETQ. The CDR3 sequence is 13 residues long. The V and J ends lost 4 bases and 2 bases respectively, with 9 bases between them. In nucleotides, the CDR3 is TGCGCCAGCAGCCGCGAGTTAAACACTGAAGCTTTCTTT. This codes for CASSRELNTEAFF.

This clonotype was seen many times. This sequence joins TRBV7-2 and TRBJ1-1; D unclear. The CDR3 totals 15 residues. Germline V gene lookup returns CDR1 SGHTA and CDR2 FQGNSA. Trimming cost V 5 bases and J 1 base, with 14 bases left between them. As DNA, the CDR3 is TGTGCCAGCAGCGTAAGAGACATCACGAACACTGAAGCTTTCTTT. Translation gives CASSVRDITNTEAFF.

The sample holds a few counts of this clonotype. CDR3 in amino acids: CSARETGTNEKLFF. In DNA, the CDR3 is TGCAGTGCTAGAGAAACGGGGACTAATGAAAAACTGTTTTTT. The chain employs TRBV20-1 and TRBJ1-4; D is uncertain. The CDR3 spans 14 residues. CDR1 and CDR2 (germline): DFQATT, SNEGSKA (reference sequence). With 0 bases removed from V and 2 bases from J, the gap between germline ends came to 7 bases.

The chain employs TRBV27 and TRBJ2-1, with D possibly matching TRBD1 (5 bases). The length of the CDR3 is 14 residues. Per the germline V gene, CDR1 is MNHEY and CDR2 is SMNVEV (reference sequence). Deletions cut 3 bases from V and 7 bases from J, with 13 bases between. CDR3 nucleotides: TGTGCCAGCAGTTTGGGGCGTAGCAGGAATGAGCAGTTCTTC. Amino acid sequence: CASSLGRSRNEQFF.

The rearrangement uses TRBV12-3 or TRBV12-4 and TRBJ2-3; D not resolved. The CDR3 is 16 amino acids. Trimming removed 6 bases at V and 2 bases at J, with 18 bases between. For the CDR3, the DNA is TGTGCCAGCAGCCACCGCCTCGTTACCAACACAGATACGCAGTATTTT. It yields the protein CASSHRLVTNTDTQYF.

The CDR3 DNA is TGCAGTGCCGCCTCCGGGACTAGCAGTAACATTCAGTACTTC. Translating gives CSAASGTSSNIQYF. The gene calls are TRBV20-1 and TRBJ2-4, with 9 bases fitting TRBD2. The CDR3 is made up of 14 amino acids. J lost 7 bases, V lost 6 bases, and 10 bases had no gene match. Germline-derived CDR1 and CDR2 are DFQATT and SNEGSKA (reference sequence).

In this sample, this clonotype turned up many times. The chain has TRBV7-2 and TRBJ2-3; TRBD2 is a possible D gene (5 bases). The CDR3 spans 15 residues. V shed 5 bases and J shed 4 bases, with 16 bases lying between them. Germline assignment: CDR1 SGHTA and CDR2 FQGNSA. The CDR3 nucleotides read TGTGCCAGCAGCGAGAGACGGGGAGCGGCAGATACGCAGTATTTT. Translated, it gives CASSERRGAADTQYF.

The chain carries TRBV6-6 and TRBJ2-3, with TRBD2 identical over 7 bases. The germline gives CDR1 MNHNY, CDR2 SVGAGI (reference sequence). The CDR3 extends over 16 amino acids. V lost 5 bases to trimming and J lost 6 bases; unmatched junction nucleotides: 14. CDR3 protein: CASSTQASGPVDTQYF. CDR3 nucleotides: TGTGCCAGCAGTACCCAGGCTAGCGGTCCCGTGGATACGCAGTATTTT.

V usage is TRBV28 and J usage is TRBJ2-7; 9 positions agree with TRBD2. This CDR3 comprises 19 residues. CDR1 is MDHEN and CDR2 is SYDVKM in the germline V gene. With V trimmed by 3 bases and J by 1 base, 16 bases remained unmatched. CDR3 coding DNA: TGTGCCAGCAGTTTTTGGGACGGTGGAGCGGGGGGCCTTTCCTACGAGCAGTACTTC. This translates into CASSFWDGGAGGLSYEQYF.